This is a list of T cell receptor beta chains from one sample in a study of regulatory T cells in long-lasting Graves disease. TCRdb independently ran MiXCR on the multiplex PCR reads; one entry per CDR3 protein. The sample has over 350,000 distinct CDR3 sequences, approximately 16% seen once. The same sample was also studied in work on T cells in Graves' hyperthyroidism and ophthalmopathy.

The sequences come from peripheral blood mononuclear cells (PBMCs), collected at new diagnosis, from a patient treated with antithyroid drugs. The receptor set was obtained from a middle-aged woman with Graves disease. Each CDR3 is given with its conserved first and last residue. Each record gives: J gene, V gene, CDR3 length, CDR3 protein.

>TRBJ2-1|TRBV6-2/TRBV6-3|13
CASSTGQGNEQFF
>TRBJ1-4|TRBV12-3/TRBV12-4|15
CASSGETGGGEKLFF
>TRBJ2-1|TRBV7-6|17
CASSLMGGPSSYNEQFF
>TRBJ2-5|TRBV5-1|16
CASSYFSGRAAETQYF
>TRBJ2-1|TRBV7-2|14
CASSTIGTGGEQFF
>TRBJ2-7|TRBV9|15
CASSASPGTSAEQYF
>TRBJ1-6|TRBV6-1|14
CASRTQGINSPLHF
>TRBJ2-7|TRBV27|15
CASSSGTSGWREQYF
>TRBJ2-7|TRBV28|12
CASRTSFYEQYF
>TRBJ2-7|TRBV7-9|14
CASSLGLNSYEQYF
>TRBJ2-7|TRBV10-1|12
CANDRVSYEQYF
>TRBJ2-2|TRBV3-1|15
CASSQEESSTGELFF
>TRBJ2-5|TRBV6-5|16
CASSSPGQTLQETQYF
>TRBJ2-1|TRBV7-9|14
CASSLETSRNEQFF
>TRBJ1-4|TRBV27|15
CASSQWGEKSEKLFF
>TRBJ1-4|TRBV28|15
CASSPPGQAYEKLFF
>TRBJ2-5|TRBV7-7|15
CASSLGRLAEETQYF
>NA|TRBV7-6|15
CASSPSGALQETQYF
>TRBJ2-1|TRBV2|14
CASRSGRGNNEQFF
>TRBJ2-7|TRBV2|10
CASSEGEQYF